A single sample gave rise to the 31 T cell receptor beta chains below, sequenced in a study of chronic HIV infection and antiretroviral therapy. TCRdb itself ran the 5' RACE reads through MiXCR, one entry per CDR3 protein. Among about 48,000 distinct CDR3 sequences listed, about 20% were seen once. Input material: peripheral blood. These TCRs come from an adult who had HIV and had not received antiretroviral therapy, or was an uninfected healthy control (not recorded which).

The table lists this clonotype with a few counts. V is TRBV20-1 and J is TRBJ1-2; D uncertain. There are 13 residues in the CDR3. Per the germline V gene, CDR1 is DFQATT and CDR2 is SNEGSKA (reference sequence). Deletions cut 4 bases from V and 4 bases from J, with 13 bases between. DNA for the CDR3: TGCAGTGCTACCCCACGCCTCCTCTATGGCTACACCTTC. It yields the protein CSATPRLLYGYTF.

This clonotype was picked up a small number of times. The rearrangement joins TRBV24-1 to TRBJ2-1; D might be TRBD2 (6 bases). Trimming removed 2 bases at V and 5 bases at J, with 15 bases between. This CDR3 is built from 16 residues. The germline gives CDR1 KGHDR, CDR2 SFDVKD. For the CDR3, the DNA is TGTGCCACCAGTGATTCCGCGGGAACCACTGACAATGAGCAGTTCTTC. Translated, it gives CATSDSAGTTDNEQFF.

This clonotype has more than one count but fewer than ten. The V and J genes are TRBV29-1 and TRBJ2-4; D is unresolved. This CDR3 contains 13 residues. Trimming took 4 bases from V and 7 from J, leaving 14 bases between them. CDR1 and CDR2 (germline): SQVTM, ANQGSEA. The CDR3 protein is CSVGMVTENIQYF. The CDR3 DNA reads TGCAGCGTTGGTATGGTTACGGAGAACATTCAGTACTTC.

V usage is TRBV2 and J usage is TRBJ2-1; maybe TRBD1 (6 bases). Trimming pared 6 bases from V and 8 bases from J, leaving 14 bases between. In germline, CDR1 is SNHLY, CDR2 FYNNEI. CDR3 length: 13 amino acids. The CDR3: CASSLNRDDEQFF. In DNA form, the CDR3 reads TGTGCCAGCAGCCTGAACAGGGACGATGAGCAGTTCTTC.

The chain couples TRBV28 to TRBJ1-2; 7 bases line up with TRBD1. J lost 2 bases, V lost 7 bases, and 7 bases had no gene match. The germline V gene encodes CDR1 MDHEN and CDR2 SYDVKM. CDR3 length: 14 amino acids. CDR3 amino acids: CASTQPGQNYGYTF. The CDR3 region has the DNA TGTGCCAGCACCCAACCGGGACAGAACTATGGCTACACCTTC.

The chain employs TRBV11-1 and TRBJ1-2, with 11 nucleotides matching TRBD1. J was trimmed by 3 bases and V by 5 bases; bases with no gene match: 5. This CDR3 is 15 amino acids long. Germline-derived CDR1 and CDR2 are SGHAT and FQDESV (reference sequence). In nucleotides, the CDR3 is TGTGCCAGCAGCCTCTTGGGACAGGGGGACTATGGCTACACCTTC. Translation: CASSLLGQGDYGYTF. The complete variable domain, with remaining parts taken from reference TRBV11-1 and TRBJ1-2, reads EAEVAQSPRYKITEKSQAVAFWCDPISGHATLYWYRQILGQGPELLVQFQDESVVDDSQLPKDRFSAERLKGVDSTLKIQPAELGDSAMYLCASSLLGQGDYGYTFGSGTRLTVV.

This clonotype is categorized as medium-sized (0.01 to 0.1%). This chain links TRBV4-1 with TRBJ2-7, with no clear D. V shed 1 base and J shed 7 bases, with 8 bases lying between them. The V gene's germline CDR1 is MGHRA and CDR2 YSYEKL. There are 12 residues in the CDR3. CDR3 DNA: TGCGCCAGCAGCCAAGGGGTCGGGGAGCAGTACTTC. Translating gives CASSQGVGEQYF.

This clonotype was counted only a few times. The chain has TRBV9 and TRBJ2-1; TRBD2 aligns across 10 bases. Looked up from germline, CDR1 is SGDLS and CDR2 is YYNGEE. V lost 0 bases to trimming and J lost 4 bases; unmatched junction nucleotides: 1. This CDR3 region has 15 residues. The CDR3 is CASSVELAGYNEQFF. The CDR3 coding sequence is TGTGCCAGCAGCGTAGAACTAGCGGGGTACAATGAGCAGTTCTTC.

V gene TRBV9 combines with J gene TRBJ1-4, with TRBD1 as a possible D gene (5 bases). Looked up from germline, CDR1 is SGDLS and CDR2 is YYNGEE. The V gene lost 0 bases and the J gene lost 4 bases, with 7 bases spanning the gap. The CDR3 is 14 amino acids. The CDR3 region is CASSVGQINEKLFF. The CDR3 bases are TGTGCCAGCAGCGTAGGACAGATTAATGAAAAACTGTTTTTT.

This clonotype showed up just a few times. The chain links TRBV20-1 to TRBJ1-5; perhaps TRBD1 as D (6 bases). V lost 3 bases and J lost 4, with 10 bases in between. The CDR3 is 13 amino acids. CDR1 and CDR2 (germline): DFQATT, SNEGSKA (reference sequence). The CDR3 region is CSASPTGNQPQHF. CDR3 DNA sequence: TGCAGTGCTAGCCCGACAGGTAATCAGCCCCAGCATTTT.

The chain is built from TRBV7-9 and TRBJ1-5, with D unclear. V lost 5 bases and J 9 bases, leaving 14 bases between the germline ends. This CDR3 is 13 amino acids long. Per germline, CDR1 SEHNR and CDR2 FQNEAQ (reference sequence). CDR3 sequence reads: CASSPNAWGPQHF. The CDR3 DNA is TGTGCCAGCAGCCCGAACGCCTGGGGGCCCCAGCATTTT.

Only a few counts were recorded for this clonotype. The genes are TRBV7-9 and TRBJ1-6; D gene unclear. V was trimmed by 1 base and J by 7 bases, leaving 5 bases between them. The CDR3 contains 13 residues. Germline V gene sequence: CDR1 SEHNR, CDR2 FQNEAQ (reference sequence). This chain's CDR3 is CASSLVTNSPLHF. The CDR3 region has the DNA TGTGCCAGCAGCTTAGTGACAAATTCACCCCTCCACTTT.

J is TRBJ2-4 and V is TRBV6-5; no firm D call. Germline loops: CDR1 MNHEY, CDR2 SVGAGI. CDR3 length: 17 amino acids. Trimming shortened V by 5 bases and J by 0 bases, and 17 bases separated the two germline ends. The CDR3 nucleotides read TGTGCCAGCAGTACCGCCCCCAGACTTCTAGCCAAAAACATTCAGTACTTC. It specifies CASSTAPRLLAKNIQYF.

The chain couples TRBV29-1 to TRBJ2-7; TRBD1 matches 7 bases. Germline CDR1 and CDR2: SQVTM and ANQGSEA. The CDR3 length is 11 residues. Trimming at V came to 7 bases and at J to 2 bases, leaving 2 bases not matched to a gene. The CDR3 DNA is TGCAGCGCTGGACAGGCCTACGAGCAGTACTTC. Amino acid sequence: CSAGQAYEQYF.

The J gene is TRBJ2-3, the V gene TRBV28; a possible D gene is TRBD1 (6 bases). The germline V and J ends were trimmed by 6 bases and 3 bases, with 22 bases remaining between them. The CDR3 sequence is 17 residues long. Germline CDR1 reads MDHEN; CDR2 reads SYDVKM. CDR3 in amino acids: CASSYPPRTAPTDTQYF. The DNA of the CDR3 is TGTGCCAGCAGCTACCCCCCCCGGACAGCGCCGACAGATACGCAGTATTTT.

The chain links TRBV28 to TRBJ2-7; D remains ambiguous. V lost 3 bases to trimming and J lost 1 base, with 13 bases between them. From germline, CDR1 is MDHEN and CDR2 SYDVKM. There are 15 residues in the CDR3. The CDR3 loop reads CASSLDRPLSYEQYF. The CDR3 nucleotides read TGTGCCAGCAGTTTGGACCGCCCGCTATCCTACGAGCAGTACTTC.

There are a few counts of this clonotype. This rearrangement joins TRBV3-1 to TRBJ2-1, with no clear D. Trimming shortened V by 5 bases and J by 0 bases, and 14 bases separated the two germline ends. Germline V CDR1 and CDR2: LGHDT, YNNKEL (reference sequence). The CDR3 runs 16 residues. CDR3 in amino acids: CASSGTGLSSYNEQFF. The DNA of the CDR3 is TGTGCCAGCAGCGGAACCGGGTTGAGCTCCTACAATGAGCAGTTCTTC.

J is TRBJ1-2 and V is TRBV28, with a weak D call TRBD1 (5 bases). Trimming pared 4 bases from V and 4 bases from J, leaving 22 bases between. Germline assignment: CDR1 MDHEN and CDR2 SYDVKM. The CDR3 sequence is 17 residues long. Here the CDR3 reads CASSSPTGGATLYGYTF. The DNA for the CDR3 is TGTGCCAGCAGTTCCCCAACGGGAGGGGCGACTCTCTATGGCTACACCTTC.

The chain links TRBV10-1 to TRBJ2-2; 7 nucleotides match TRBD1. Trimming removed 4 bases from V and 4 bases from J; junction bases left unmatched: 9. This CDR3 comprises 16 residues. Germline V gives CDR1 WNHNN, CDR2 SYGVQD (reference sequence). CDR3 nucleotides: TGCGCCAGCAGTGTGGCCCCACAGGGGACCACCGGGGAGCTGTTTTTT. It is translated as CASSVAPQGTTGELFF.

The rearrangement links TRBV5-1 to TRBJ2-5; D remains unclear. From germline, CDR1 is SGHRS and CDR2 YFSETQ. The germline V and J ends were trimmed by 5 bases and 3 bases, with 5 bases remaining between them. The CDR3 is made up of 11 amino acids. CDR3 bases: TGCGCCAGCAGAACGGAAGAGACCCAGTACTTC. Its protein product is CASRTEETQYF.

CDR3: CASSFTGFLNSPLHF. In nucleotides, the CDR3 is TGTGCCAGCAGTTTTACGGGATTCCTTAATTCACCCCTCCACTTT. The chain links TRBV28 to TRBJ1-6; no clear D gene. The CDR3 spans 15 residues. Between the trimmed V and J ends, which lost 3 bases and 6 bases, there was a span of 12 bases. Germline CDR1 and CDR2: MDHEN and SYDVKM.

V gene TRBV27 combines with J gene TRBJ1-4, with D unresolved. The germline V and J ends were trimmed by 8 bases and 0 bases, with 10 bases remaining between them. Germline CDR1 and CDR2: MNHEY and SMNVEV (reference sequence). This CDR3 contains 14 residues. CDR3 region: CASRNIATNEKLFF. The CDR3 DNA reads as TGTGCCAGCCGGAACATAGCAACTAATGAAAAACTGTTTTTT.

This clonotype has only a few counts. The CDR3 sequence is CATSDPPGLKSVGELFF. The CDR3 region has the DNA TGTGCCACCAGTGATCCCCCGGGGCTAAAGTCTGTAGGGGAGCTGTTTTTT. V and J are TRBV24-1 and TRBJ2-2, with D perhaps assigned TRBD1 or TRBD2 (5 bases each). The V gene lost 3 bases and the J gene lost 8 bases, with 21 bases spanning the gap. CDR3 length equals 17 residues. Germline V gene lookup returns CDR1 KGHDR and CDR2 SFDVKD.

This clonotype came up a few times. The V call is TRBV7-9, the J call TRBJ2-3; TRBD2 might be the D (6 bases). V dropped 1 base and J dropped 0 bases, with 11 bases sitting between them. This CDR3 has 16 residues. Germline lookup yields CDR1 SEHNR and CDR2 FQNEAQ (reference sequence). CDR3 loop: CASSLVRGMSTDTQYF. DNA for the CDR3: TGTGCCAGCAGCTTAGTTCGGGGGATGAGCACAGATACGCAGTATTTT. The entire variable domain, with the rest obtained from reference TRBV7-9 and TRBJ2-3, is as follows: DTGVSQNPRHKITKRGQNVTFRCDPISEHNRLYWYRQTLGQGPEFLTYFQNEAQLEKSRLLSDRFSAERPKGSFSTLEIQRTEQGDSAMYLCASSLVRGMSTDTQYFGPGTRLTVL.

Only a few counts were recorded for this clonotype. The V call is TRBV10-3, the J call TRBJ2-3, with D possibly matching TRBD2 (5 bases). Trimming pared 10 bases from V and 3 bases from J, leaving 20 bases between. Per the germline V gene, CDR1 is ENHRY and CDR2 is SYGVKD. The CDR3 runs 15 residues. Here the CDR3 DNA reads TGTGCCACCCGGGGAAGGCGGCATACAACAGATACGCAGTATTTT. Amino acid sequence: CATRGRRHTTDTQYF.

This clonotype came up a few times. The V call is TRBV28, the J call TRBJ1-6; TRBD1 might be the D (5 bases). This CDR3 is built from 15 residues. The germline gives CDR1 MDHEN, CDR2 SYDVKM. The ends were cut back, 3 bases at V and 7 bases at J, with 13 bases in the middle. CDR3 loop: CASSLGGNLNSPLHF. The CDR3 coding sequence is TGTGCCAGCAGTTTGGGGGGAAATTTAAATTCACCCCTCCACTTT.

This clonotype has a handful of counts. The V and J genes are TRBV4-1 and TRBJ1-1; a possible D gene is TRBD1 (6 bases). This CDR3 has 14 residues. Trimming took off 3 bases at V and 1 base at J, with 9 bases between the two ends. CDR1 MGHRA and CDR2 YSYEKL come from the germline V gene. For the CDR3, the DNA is TGCGCCAGCAGCCAGGTGACAGGGAACACTGAAGCTTTCTTT. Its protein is CASSQVTGNTEAFF.

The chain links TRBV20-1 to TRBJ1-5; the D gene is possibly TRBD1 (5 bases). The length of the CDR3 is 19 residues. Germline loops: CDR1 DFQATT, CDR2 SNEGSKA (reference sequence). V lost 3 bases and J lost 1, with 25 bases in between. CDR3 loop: CSASSWETDPLASNQPQHF. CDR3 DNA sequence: TGCAGTGCTAGTAGTTGGGAGACAGATCCCTTGGCGAGCAATCAGCCCCAGCATTTT.

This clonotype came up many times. The CDR3: CSVALRTGSMNTEAFF. Written as DNA, the CDR3 is TGCAGCGTTGCACTAAGGACAGGATCGATGAACACTGAAGCTTTCTTT. V is TRBV29-1 and J is TRBJ1-1, with 7 bases matching TRBD1. Trimming at V came to 4 bases and at J to 0 bases, leaving 11 bases not matched to a gene. Germline V gene data show CDR1 as SQVTM and CDR2 as ANQGSEA. This CDR3 has 16 amino acids.

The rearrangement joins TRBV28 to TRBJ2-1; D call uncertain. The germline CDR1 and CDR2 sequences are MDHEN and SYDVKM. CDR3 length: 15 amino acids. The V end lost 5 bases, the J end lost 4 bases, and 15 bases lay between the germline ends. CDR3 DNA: TGTGCCAGCAGTCCGCCCGGGCTACCTTACAATGAGCAGTTCTTC. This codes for CASSPPGLPYNEQFF.

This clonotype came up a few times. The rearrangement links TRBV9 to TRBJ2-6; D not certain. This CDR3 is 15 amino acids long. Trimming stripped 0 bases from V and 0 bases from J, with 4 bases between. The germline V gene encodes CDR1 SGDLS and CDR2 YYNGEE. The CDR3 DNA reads TGTGCCAGCAGCGTAGCGACCTCTGGGGCCAACGTCCTGACTTTC. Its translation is CASSVATSGANVLTF.